This TCR beta chain stems from a study of beta chain features in type 1 diabetes. Expressed TCRB transcripts got sequenced, as all isolated RNA was reverse transcribed. This table comes from immunoSEQ multiplex PCR, and its TCRdb copy is limited to in-frame clones, with some not included. The profile shows about 70,000 clones, roughly half of them singletons. Per the germline V gene, CDR1 is SGHVS and CDR2 is FQNEAQ. With 5 bases clipped from V and 7 bases from J, the junction kept 14 bases outside the gene matches. This CDR3 has 16 residues. Study results and caveats: Shortening of TCRB CDR3s, moderate but significant, appeared in all four CD4+ subsets of Type 1 diabetes patients.

This clone appeared a single time. Its cognate antigen is unknown. This sequence originates from a man younger than 45 with type 1 diabetes. The sequenced sample was central memory CD4+ T cells from blood. The J gene is TRBJ1-2, the V gene TRBV7-8; 9 positions match TRBD1. CDR3 coding DNA: TGTGCCAGCAGCCCGTGGGACAGGGATGGCGGTATTGGCTACACCTTC. Translation: CASSPWDRDGGIGYTF.